The 19 T cell receptor beta chains given below trace back to one sample, sequenced in a study of beta chain features in type 1 diabetes. Whole-study findings and limits: Within each of all four CD4+ subsets, Type 1 diabetes patients had TCRB CDR3s that were moderately but significantly shorter.

Their antigen targets remain unknown. Expressed TCRB transcripts were sequenced because the isolated RNA had all been reverse transcribed beforehand. Profiling relied on immunoSEQ multiplex PCR, and the TCRdb table lists in-frame clones only, not all of them. The sample includes roughly 53,000 clones, roughly 39% seen only once; the top ten take about 1.5%. The sequencing input was Tregs from blood. These receptors came from a man aged 30 to 45 with type 1 diabetes.

The chain links TRBV7-2 to TRBJ2-7; D possibly corresponds to TRBD2 (6 bases). V lost 4 bases to trimming and J lost 2 bases, with 9 bases between them. The length of the CDR3 is 13 residues. Germline CDR1 reads SGHTA; CDR2 reads FQGNSA. This CDR3 is CASSYRETYEQYF. CDR3 in DNA: TGTGCCAGCAGCTACCGGGAGACCTACGAGCAGTACTTC.

This clone was detected a few times. The J gene is TRBJ2-5, the V gene TRBV2; 8 nucleotides line up with TRBD1. With 4 bases clipped from V and 4 bases from J, the junction kept 14 bases outside the gene matches. The CDR3 has 17 residues. Germline assignment: CDR1 SNHLY and CDR2 FYNNEI. DNA of the CDR3: TGTGCCAGCAGTGGCGGCCCCAGGACAGGGTTATTAGAGACCCAGTACTTC. Translation: CASSGGPRTGLLETQYF. The complete variable domain, with remaining parts taken from reference TRBV2 and TRBJ2-5, reads EPEVTQTPSHQVTQMGQEVILRCVPISNHLYFYWYRQILGQKVEFLVSFYNNEISEKSEIFDDQFSVERPDGSNFTLKIRSTKLEDSAMYFCASSGGPRTGLLETQYFGPGTRLLVL.

With respect to this clone: Distinct nucleotide sequences in the sample also encode this CDR3. The chain has TRBV28 and TRBJ2-7, with D perhaps matching TRBD1 (6 bases). The germline V gene encodes CDR1 MDHEN and CDR2 SYDVKM. The CDR3 loop spans 13 amino acids. V shed 5 bases and J shed 1 base, with 9 bases lying between them. The chain's CDR3 is CASSPGQSYEQYF. The CDR3 bases are TGTGCCAGCAGTCCAGGACAGTCCTACGAGCAGTACTTC.

This clone was seen only once. The rearrangement uses TRBV7-3 and TRBJ1-2; D may be TRBD1 (6 bases). Trimming left V 2 bases short and J 4 bases short, with 11 bases between. Germline CDR1 reads SGHTA; CDR2 reads FQGTGA. The CDR3 covers 14 residues. The CDR3 spells CASSLSSTGYGYTF. The CDR3 DNA reads TGTGCCAGCAGCTTATCCTCGACAGGCTATGGCTACACCTTC.

This clone was counted only a few times. The chain has TRBV7-9 and TRBJ2-1; D gene unclear. The germline V gene encodes CDR1 SEHNR and CDR2 FQNEAQ (reference sequence). Trimming took 0 bases from V and 15 from J, leaving 15 bases between them. CDR3 length: 13 residues. CDR3 amino acids: CASSLAAVPVWFF. Here the CDR3 DNA reads TGTGCCAGCAGCTTAGCGGCAGTACCAGTGTGGTTCTTC.

This clone has just a few counts. CDR3 loop: CASSRRTGGNEQFF. The DNA of the CDR3 is TGTGCCAGTAGTCGACGGACAGGGGGGAATGAGCAGTTCTTC. The chain joins TRBV19 to TRBJ2-1; 10 positions agree with TRBD1. Trimming cost V 5 bases and J 7 bases; bases outside gene matches: 5. CDR1 and CDR2 from the germline V gene are LNHDA and SQIVND (reference sequence). CDR3 size: 14 residues.

The chain recombines TRBV6-6 with TRBJ1-2; D is possibly TRBD1 (6 bases). The germline V gene has CDR1 MNHNY and CDR2 SVGAGI (reference sequence). The CDR3 runs 14 residues. V gave up 5 bases and J gave up 3 bases, with 13 bases separating them. CDR3 amino acids: CASSGGRGYYGYTF. CDR3 sequence (DNA): TGTGCCAGCAGTGGGGGGAGGGGGTACTATGGCTACACCTTC.

The rearrangement joins TRBV28 to TRBJ2-1; 7 nucleotides agree with TRBD2. V lost 5 bases and J lost 5; bases outside the gene matches: 6. This CDR3 is 14 amino acids long. In germline, CDR1 is MDHEN, CDR2 SYDVKM. The CDR3 region has the DNA TGTGCCAGCAGTCTAGGCGGGAGAAACAATGAGCAGTTCTTC. Translating it yields CASSLGGRNNEQFF.

The chain has TRBV4-1 and TRBJ2-7; 7 bases are shared with TRBD2. Germline CDR1 MGHRA, CDR2 YSYEKL. V was clipped by 1 base and J by 0 bases; unmatched bases: 12. The CDR3 is made up of 18 amino acids. The CDR3 DNA reads TGCGCCAGCAGCCAAGTTGCAAGGCTAGCGGCAACCTCCTACGAGCAGTACTTC. It specifies CASSQVARLAATSYEQYF.

This rearrangement joins TRBV10-3 to TRBJ2-7; tentatively, D is TRBD2 (6 bases). Germline V gene lookup returns CDR1 ENHRY and CDR2 SYGVKD. The CDR3 contains 13 residues. Trimming left V 10 bases short and J 3 bases short, with 16 bases between. CDR3 region: CATRRDQNYEQYF. The CDR3, as DNA: TGTGCCACTCGGCGGGACCAGAACTACGAGCAGTACTTC.

This clone was picked up one time. The chain joins TRBV6-5 to TRBJ1-5; D might be TRBD1 (6 bases). Per the germline V gene, CDR1 is MNHEY and CDR2 is SVGAGI. V shed 0 bases and J shed 7 bases, with 13 bases lying between them. The CDR3 loop spans 15 amino acids. This chain's CDR3 is CASSYSYDRNQPQHF. The DNA for the CDR3 is TGTGCCAGCAGTTACTCGTATGACAGGAACCAGCCCCAGCATTTT.

The V and J genes are TRBV5-6 and TRBJ2-1; 8 bases align to TRBD2. V lost 1 base and J lost 11; bases outside the gene matches: 11. CDR3 length: 15 residues. Per germline, CDR1 SGHDT and CDR2 YYEEEE. The CDR3 DNA is TGTGCCAGCAGCTTGCGGCTAGCGGGCACTAACCAGCAGTTCTTC. Residues: CASSLRLAGTNQQFF.

The chain employs TRBV7-9 and TRBJ1-1; no clear D. Trimming removed 5 bases from V and 5 bases from J, with 15 bases in between. The CDR3 length is 14 residues. From germline, CDR1 is SEHNR and CDR2 FQNEAQ (reference sequence). The chain's CDR3 is CASSTRRLGTEAFF. In nucleotides, the CDR3 is TGTGCCAGCAGCACCAGACGACTAGGGACTGAAGCTTTCTTT.

This chain uses TRBV7-9 with TRBJ1-5; perhaps TRBD1 as D (5 bases). With 1 base removed from V and 6 bases from J, the gap between germline ends came to 10 bases. Per the germline V gene, CDR1 is SEHNR and CDR2 is FQNEAQ (reference sequence). The CDR3 extends over 14 amino acids. The CDR3: CASSLDGGSQPQHF. The CDR3 DNA is TGTGCCAGCAGCTTAGACGGGGGATCTCAGCCCCAGCATTTT.

The rearrangement joins TRBV18 to TRBJ2-3, with TRBD2 identical over 7 bases. Germline V gene sequence: CDR1 KGHSH, CDR2 LQKENI. V lost 1 base to trimming and J lost 5 bases; unmatched junction nucleotides: 9. CDR3 length: 16 amino acids. Written as DNA, the CDR3 is TGTGCCAGCTCACCACTGCGGGAGAGTGGTCGAGATACGCAGTATTTT. Translating gives CASSPLRESGRDTQYF.

The sample holds a few counts of this clone. The chain combines TRBV29-1 with TRBJ2-5; TRBD2 matches at 7 bases. Per the germline V gene, CDR1 is SQVTM and CDR2 is ANQGSEA. This CDR3 has 14 residues. V shed 7 bases, J shed 2 bases, and the junction held 10 bases outside the gene matches. CDR3 sequence reads: CSAGLPGGQETQYF. CDR3 in DNA: TGCAGCGCGGGACTTCCGGGGGGACAAGAGACCCAGTACTTC.

This clone was recorded a few times. J is TRBJ2-4 and V is TRBV10-3, with 7 positions matching TRBD1. The junction had 9 bases not matched to a gene; V was cut back by 5 bases and J by 8 bases. CDR3 size: 14 residues. Germline V CDR1 and CDR2: ENHRY, SYGVKD. CDR3 DNA: TGTGCCATCAGTCACGAGGGGGCGCGAGACATTCAGTACTTC. It codes for CAISHEGARDIQYF.

The gene calls are TRBV28 and TRBJ2-7; 7 positions agree with TRBD2. V shed 3 bases, J shed 2 bases, and the junction held 4 bases outside the gene matches. There are 14 residues in the CDR3. Germline values: CDR1 MDHEN, CDR2 SYDVKM. The CDR3 bases are TGTGCCAGCAGTTTCTCTAGCGGCACCTACGAGCAGTACTTC. Translating it yields CASSFSSGTYEQYF.

The table lists this clone with a few counts. This sequence joins TRBV18 and TRBJ2-1; 8 bases are shared with TRBD2. Germline lookup yields CDR1 KGHSH and CDR2 LQKENI. This CDR3 is 16 amino acids long. V trimming: 2 bases; J trimming: 6 bases; junction bases outside the gene matches: 9. Here the CDR3 reads CASSPTAGVLGNEQFF. CDR3 in DNA: TGTGCCAGCTCACCAACAGCGGGAGTTCTAGGCAATGAGCAGTTCTTC.